This T cell receptor (beta chain) emerged from a study of shared clonotypes between healthy human individuals. Study context: The study drew on a couple of women and a few men aged 18 to 49 as donors. Study observations and caveats: The small donor group covered limited genetic and exposure diversity. The study found lower generation probabilities in non-shared clonotypes than in those shared by all four donors. Clonotype sharing across donors was expected to vary with sequencing depth.

As for this clone: Its cognate antigen is unknown.

Repertoires were generated with immunoSEQ multiplex PCR, while TCRdb's copy carries only in-frame clones and drops some. The data hold roughly 1,000,000 clones, with around 78% observed a single time. This CDR3 comprises 14 residues. CDR1 is MNHEY and CDR2 is SMNVEV in the germline V gene (reference sequence). V was trimmed by 2 bases and J by 8 bases, leaving 15 bases between them. The source is a young man in good health. Some clones in this sample may be carry-over from other donors' samples. V and J are TRBV27 and TRBJ1-2; weak D call: TRBD1 (6 bases). Sequenced sample: memory CD4+ T cells from PBMCs. Subset indicated: CD45RA-negative fraction. CDR3 DNA: TGTGCCAGCAGTTTAGGCAGGGGCAGGGGCGGCTACACCTTC. It specifies CASSLGRGRGGYTF.